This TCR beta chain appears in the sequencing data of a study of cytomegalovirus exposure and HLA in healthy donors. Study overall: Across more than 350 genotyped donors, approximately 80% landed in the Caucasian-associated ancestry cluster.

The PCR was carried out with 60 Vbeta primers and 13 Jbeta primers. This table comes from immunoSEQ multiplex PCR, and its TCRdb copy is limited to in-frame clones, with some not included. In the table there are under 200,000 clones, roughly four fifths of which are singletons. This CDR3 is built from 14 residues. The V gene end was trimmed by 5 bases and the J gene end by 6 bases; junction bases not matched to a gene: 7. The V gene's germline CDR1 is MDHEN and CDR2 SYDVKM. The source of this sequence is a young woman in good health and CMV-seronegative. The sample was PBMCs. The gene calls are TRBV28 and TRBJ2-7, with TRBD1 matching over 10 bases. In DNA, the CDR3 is TGTGCCAGCAGTGGAGGGGACAGGGGACGCGAGCAGTACTTC. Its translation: CASSGGDRGREQYF. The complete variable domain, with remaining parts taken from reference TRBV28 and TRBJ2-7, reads DVKVTQSSRYLVKRTGEKVFLECVQDMDHENMFWYRQDPGLGLRLIYFSYDVKMKEKGDIPEGYSVSREKKERFSLILESASTNQTSMYLCASSGGDRGREQYFGPGTRLTVT.